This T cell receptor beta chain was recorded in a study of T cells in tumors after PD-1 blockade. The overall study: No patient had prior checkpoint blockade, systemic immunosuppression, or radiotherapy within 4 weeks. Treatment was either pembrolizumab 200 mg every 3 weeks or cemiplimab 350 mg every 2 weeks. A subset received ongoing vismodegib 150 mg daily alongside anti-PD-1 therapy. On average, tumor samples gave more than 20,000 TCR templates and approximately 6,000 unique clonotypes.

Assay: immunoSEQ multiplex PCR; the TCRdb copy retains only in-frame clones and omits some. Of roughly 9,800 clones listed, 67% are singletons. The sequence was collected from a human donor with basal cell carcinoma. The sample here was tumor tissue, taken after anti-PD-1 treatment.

This chain's CDR3 is CASSHILTSGGRGDTQYF. CDR3 nucleotide sequence: TGTGCCAGCAGCCATATTTTAACTAGCGGGGGCCGGGGAGATACGCAGTATTTT. V gene TRBV3-1 (or the pseudogene TRBV3-2) combines with J gene TRBJ2-3; 11 nucleotides match TRBD2. Germline trimming cut 3 bases from V and 5 bases from J; bases unmatched to any gene: 13. CDR3 length: 18 residues. The germline CDR1 and CDR2 sequences are LGHDT and YNNKEL (reference sequence).